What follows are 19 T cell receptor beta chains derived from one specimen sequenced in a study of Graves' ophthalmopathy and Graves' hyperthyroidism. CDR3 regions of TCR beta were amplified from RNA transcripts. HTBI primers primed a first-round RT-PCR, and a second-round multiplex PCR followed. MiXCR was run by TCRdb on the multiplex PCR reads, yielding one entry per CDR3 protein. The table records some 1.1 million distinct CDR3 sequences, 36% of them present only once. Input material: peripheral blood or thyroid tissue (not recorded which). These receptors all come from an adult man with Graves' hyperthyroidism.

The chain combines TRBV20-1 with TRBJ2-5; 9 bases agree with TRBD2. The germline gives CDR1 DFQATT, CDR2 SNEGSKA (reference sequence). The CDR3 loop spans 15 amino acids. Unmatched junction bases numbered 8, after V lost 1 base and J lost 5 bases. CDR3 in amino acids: CSARVRAGGWETQYF. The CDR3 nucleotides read TGCAGTGCTAGAGTAAGAGCGGGAGGTTGGGAGACCCAGTACTTC.

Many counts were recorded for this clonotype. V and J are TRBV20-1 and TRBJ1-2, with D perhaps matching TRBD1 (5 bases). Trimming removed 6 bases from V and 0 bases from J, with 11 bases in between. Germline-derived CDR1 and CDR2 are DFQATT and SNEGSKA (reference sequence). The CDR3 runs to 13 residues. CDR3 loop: CSASQGANYGYTF. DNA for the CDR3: TGCAGTGCCTCTCAGGGCGCTAACTATGGCTACACCTTC.

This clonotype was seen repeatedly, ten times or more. DNA for the CDR3: TGTGCCAGCAGGGTGGTAGCGCAAAAGGGGGAAGAGCAGTACTTC. As protein: CASRVVAQKGEEQYF. The chain recombines TRBV2 with TRBJ2-7; D may be TRBD1 (6 bases). Germline assignment: CDR1 SNHLY and CDR2 FYNNEI. V lost 6 bases and J 7 bases, leaving 22 bases between the germline ends. The CDR3 is made up of 15 amino acids.

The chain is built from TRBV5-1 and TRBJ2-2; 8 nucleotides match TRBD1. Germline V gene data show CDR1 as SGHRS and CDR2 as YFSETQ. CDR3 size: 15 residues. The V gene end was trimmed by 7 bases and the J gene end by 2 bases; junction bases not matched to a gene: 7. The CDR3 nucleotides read TGCGCCAGCTTCAGGGGACAGGCAAACACCGGGGAGCTGTTTTTT. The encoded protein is CASFRGQANTGELFF.

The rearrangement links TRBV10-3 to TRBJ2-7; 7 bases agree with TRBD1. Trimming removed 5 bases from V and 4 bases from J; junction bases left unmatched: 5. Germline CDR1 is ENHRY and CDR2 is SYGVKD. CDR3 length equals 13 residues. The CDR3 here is CAISSDRDYEQYF. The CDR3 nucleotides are TGTGCCATCAGTTCCGACAGGGATTACGAGCAGTACTTC.

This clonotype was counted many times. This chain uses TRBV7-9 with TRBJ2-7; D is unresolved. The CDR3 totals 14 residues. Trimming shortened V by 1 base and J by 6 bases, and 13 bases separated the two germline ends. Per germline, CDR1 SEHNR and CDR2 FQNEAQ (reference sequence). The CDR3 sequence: CASSLGQSRSEQYF. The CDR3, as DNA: TGTGCCAGCAGCTTAGGACAAAGTCGTAGCGAGCAGTACTTC.

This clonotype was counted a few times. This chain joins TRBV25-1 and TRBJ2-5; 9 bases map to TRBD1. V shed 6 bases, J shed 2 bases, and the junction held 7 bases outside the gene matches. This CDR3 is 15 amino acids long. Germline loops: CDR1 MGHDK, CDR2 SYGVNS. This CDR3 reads CASSPTDRGQETQYF. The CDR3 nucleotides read TGTGCCAGCAGCCCCACCGACAGGGGGCAAGAGACCCAGTACTTC.

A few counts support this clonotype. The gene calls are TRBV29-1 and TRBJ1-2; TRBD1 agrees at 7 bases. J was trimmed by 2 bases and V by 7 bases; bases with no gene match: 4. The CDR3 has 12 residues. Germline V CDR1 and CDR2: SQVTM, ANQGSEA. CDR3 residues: CSAGTVNYGYTF. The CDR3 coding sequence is TGCAGCGCCGGGACAGTCAACTATGGCTACACCTTC.

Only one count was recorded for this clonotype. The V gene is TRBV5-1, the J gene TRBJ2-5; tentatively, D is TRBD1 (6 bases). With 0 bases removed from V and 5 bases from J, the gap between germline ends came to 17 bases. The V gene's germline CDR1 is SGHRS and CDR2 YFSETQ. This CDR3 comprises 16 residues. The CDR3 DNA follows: TGCGCCAGCAGCTTGGAATGGGGGCGCCTCGGCGAGACCCAGTACTTC. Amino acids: CASSLEWGRLGETQYF.

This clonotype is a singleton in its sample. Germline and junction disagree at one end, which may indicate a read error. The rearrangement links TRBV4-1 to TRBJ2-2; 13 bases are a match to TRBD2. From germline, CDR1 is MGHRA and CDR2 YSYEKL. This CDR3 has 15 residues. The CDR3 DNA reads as TGCGCCAGCAGCCTCGGACTAGCGGGGGCCGGGGAGCTGCTTTTT. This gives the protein CASSLGLAGAGELLF.

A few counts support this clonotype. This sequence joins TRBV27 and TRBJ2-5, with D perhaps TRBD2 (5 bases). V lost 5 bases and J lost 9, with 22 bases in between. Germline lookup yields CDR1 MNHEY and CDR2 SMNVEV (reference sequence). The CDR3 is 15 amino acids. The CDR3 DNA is TGTGCCAGCAGTCTCCGTCTGGGCCCTGAGCGGCCCCAGTACTTC. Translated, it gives CASSLRLGPERPQYF.

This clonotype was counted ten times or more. The CDR3 spells CASSVRSDSPLHF. DNA for the CDR3: TGTGCCAGCAGTGTTCGCAGTGATTCACCCCTCCACTTT. J is TRBJ1-6 and V is TRBV2; D call uncertain. The CDR3 extends over 13 amino acids. Germline lookup yields CDR1 SNHLY and CDR2 FYNNEI. V lost 4 bases and J lost 8, with 9 bases in between.

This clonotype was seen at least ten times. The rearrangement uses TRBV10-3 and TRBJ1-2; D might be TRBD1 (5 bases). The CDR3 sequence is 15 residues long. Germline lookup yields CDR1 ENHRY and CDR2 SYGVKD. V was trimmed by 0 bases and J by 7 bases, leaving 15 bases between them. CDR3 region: CAISESAGQEVGYTF. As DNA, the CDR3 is TGTGCCATCAGTGAGTCTGCGGGGCAGGAGGTTGGCTACACCTTC.

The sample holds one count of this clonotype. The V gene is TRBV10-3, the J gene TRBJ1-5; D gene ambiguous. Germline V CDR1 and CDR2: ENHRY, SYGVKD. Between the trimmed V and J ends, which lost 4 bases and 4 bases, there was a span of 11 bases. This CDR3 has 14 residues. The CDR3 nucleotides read TGTGCCATCAGTGCTATTACCTTAAATCAGCCCCAGCATTTT. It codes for CAISAITLNQPQHF.

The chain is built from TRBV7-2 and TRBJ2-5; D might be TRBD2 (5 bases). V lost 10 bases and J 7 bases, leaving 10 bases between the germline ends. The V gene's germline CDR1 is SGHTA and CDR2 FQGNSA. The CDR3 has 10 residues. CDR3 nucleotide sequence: TGTGCCAACGCCCGGGGGACCCAGTACTTC. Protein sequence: CANARGTQYF.

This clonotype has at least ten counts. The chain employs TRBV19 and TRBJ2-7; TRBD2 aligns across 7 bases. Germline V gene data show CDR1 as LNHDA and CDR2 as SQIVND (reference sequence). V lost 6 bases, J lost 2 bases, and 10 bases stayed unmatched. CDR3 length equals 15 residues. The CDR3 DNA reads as TGTGCCAGTAGCCCTAAGCGGGAAATACCCTACGAGCAGTACTTC. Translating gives CASSPKREIPYEQYF. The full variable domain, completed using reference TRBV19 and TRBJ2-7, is DGGITQSPKYLFRKEGQNVTLSCEQNLNHDAMYWYRQDPGQGLRLIYYSQIVNDFQKGDIAEGYSVSREKKESFPLTVTSAQKNPTAFYLCASSPKREIPYEQYFGPGTRLTVT.

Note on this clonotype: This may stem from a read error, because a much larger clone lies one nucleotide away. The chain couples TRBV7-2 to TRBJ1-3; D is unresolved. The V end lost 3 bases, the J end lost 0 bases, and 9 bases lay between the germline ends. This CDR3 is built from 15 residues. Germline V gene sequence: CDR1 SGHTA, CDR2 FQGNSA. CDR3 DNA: TGTGCCAGCAGCTTCGTGAGGAGCTCTGGAAACACCATATATTTT. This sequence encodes CASSFVRSSGNTIYF. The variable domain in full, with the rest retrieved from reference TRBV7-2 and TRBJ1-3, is GAGVSQSPSNKVTEKGKDVELRCDPISGHTALYWYRQSLGQGLEFLIYFQGNSAPDKSGLPSDRFSAERTGGSVSTLTIQRTQQEDSAVYLCASSFVRSSGNTIYFGEGSWLTVV.

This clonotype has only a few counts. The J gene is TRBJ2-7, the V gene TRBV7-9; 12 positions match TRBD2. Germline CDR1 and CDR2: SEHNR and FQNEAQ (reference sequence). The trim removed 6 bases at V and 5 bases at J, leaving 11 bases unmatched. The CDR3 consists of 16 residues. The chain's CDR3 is CASRGLAGGLSDEQYF. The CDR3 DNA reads TGTGCCAGCAGAGGCCTAGCGGGAGGGCTCTCTGACGAGCAGTACTTC.

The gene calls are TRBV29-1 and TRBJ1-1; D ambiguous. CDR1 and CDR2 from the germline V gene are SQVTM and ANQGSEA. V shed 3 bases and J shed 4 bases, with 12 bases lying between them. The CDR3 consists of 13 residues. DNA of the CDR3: TGCAGCGTTGATAGAGCGGGCGGCACTGAAGCTTTCTTT. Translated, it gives CSVDRAGGTEAFF.